These 22 T cell receptor beta chains were all obtained from the same sample, sequenced in a study of shared clonotypes between healthy human individuals. TCRdb keeps only in-frame clones here, not all; method: immunoSEQ multiplex PCR. This table has around 500,000 clones, around 73% appearing once. The material sequenced was PBMCs. These receptors originate from a woman between 40 and 50 years old in good health. Some clones in this sample may be carry-over from other donors' samples.

The V gene is TRBV7-6, the J gene TRBJ2-1, with D perhaps TRBD2 (6 bases). The CDR3 runs to 17 residues. V lost 2 bases, J lost 4 bases, and 18 bases lay in between. Germline CDR1 and CDR2: SGHVS and FNYEAQ. The CDR3 sequence is CASSLRLIGSRYNEQFF. The DNA for the CDR3 is TGTGCCAGCAGCTTACGGCTAATCGGGAGCCGGTACAATGAGCAGTTCTTC.

The gene calls are TRBV28 and TRBJ1-1, with a weak D call TRBD1 (5 bases). CDR1 and CDR2 (germline): MDHEN, SYDVKM. This CDR3 has 13 amino acids. Trimming cost V 2 bases and J 8 bases, with 12 bases left between them. The CDR3 DNA follows: TGTGCCAGCAGTTTAAGGCTGAAGGGGGAAGCTTTCTTT. Residues: CASSLRLKGEAFF. The variable domain in full, with the rest retrieved from reference TRBV28 and TRBJ1-1, is DVKVTQSSRYLVKRTGEKVFLECVQDMDHENMFWYRQDPGLGLRLIYFSYDVKMKEKGDIPEGYSVSREKKERFSLILESASTNQTSMYLCASSLRLKGEAFFGQGTRLTVV.

The rearrangement joins TRBV25-1 to TRBJ2-5; D might be TRBD2 (6 bases). The germline CDR1 and CDR2 sequences are MGHDK and SYGVNS. Deletions cut 1 base from V and 3 bases from J, with 12 bases between. This CDR3 is 15 amino acids long. The CDR3 sequence: CASSEFRGFEETQYF. The CDR3 DNA is TGTGCCAGCAGTGAATTTCGGGGGTTCGAAGAGACCCAGTACTTC.

The chain combines TRBV9 with TRBJ2-2; D call uncertain. V lost 0 bases to trimming and J lost 4 bases, with 7 bases between them. This CDR3 has 14 residues. The germline CDR1 and CDR2 sequences are SGDLS and YYNGEE. In nucleotides, the CDR3 is TGTGCCAGCAGCGTAGAACAGTCCACCGGGGAGCTGTTTTTT. Translation gives CASSVEQSTGELFF. Full variable domain (rest looked up from reference TRBV9 and TRBJ2-2): DSGVTQTPKHLITATGQRVTLRCSPRSGDLSVYWYQQSLDQGLQFLIQYYNGEERAKGNILERFSAQQFPDLHSELNLSSLELGDSALYFCASSVEQSTGELFFGEGSRLTVL.

The gene calls are TRBV18 and TRBJ1-5; perhaps TRBD1 as D (5 bases). Trimming stripped 5 bases from V and 1 base from J, with 12 bases between. Per the germline V gene, CDR1 is KGHSH and CDR2 is LQKENI. This CDR3 region has 15 residues. DNA for the CDR3: TGTGCCAGCTCATCCAGGGAGGGCAGCAATCAGCCCCAGCATTTT. Translating it yields CASSSREGSNQPQHF. Full variable domain (outside the CDR3, taken from reference TRBV18 and TRBJ1-5): NAGVMQNPRHLVRRRGQEARLRCSPMKGHSHVYWYRQLPEEGLKFMVYLQKENIIDESGMPKERFSAEFPKEGPSILRIQQVVRGDSAAYFCASSSREGSNQPQHFGDGTRLSIL.

The V and J genes are TRBV7-2 and TRBJ2-5, with TRBD1 matching 8 bases. The J call may be in error: the DNA end matches TRBJ2-7 better. The CDR3 covers 14 residues. Germline V gene lookup returns CDR1 SGHTA and CDR2 FQGNSA. CDR3 amino acids: CASSPRQGPYEQYF. The CDR3, as DNA: TGTGCCAGCAGCCCCCGACAGGGGCCCTACGAGCAGTACTTC.

CDR3 amino acids: CASSSLGDTEAFF. CDR3 nucleotide sequence: TGCGCCAGCAGCTCTCTCGGGGACACTGAAGCTTTCTTT. The genes are TRBV5-1 and TRBJ1-1; no definite D call. This CDR3 is 13 amino acids long. Trimming pared 3 bases from V and 3 bases from J, leaving 9 bases between. Looked up from germline, CDR1 is SGHRS and CDR2 is YFSETQ.

This chain joins TRBV7-3 and TRBJ2-1, with TRBD2 matching 13 bases. The CDR3 sequence is 16 residues long. Per the germline V gene, CDR1 is SGHTA and CDR2 is FQGTGA. Trimming cost V 5 bases and J 9 bases; bases outside gene matches: 10. The CDR3 here is CASSRTTSGRASEQFF. The CDR3 DNA reads TGTGCCAGCAGCCGCACTACTAGCGGGAGGGCCAGTGAGCAGTTCTTC. Variable domain in full (rest from reference TRBV7-3 and TRBJ2-1): GAGVSQTPSNKVTEKGKYVELRCDPISGHTALYWYRQSLGQGPEFLIYFQGTGAADDSGLPNDRFFAVRPEGSVSTLKIQRTERGDSAVYLCASSRTTSGRASEQFFGPGTRLTVL.

The chain couples TRBV19 to TRBJ1-2; a possible D gene is TRBD1 (6 bases). There are 14 residues in the CDR3. V shed 5 bases and J shed 4 bases, with 14 bases lying between them. Germline V gene sequence: CDR1 LNHDA, CDR2 SQIVND (reference sequence). Here the CDR3 DNA reads TGTGCCAGTAGTCAGCCGGGGGCATTCTATGGCTACACCTTC. Translated: CASSQPGAFYGYTF.

CDR3 in amino acids: CASSLGTNPSADTQYF. The CDR3 nucleotides are TGCGCCAGCAGCTTGGGGACTAATCCGTCCGCAGATACGCAGTATTTT. This rearrangement joins TRBV5-1 to TRBJ2-3; perhaps TRBD2 as D (6 bases). Germline V gene lookup returns CDR1 SGHRS and CDR2 YFSETQ. V was shortened by 0 bases and J by 4 bases, with 15 bases between the two germline ends. This CDR3 comprises 16 residues.

V gene TRBV11-2 combines with J gene TRBJ2-7, with D possibly TRBD2 on 6 matching bases. This CDR3 has 14 amino acids. Germline lookup yields CDR1 SGHAT and CDR2 FQNNGV. V was clipped by 1 base and J by 4 bases, with 11 bases between them. CDR3 loop: CASSLAPGRYEQYF. The DNA of the CDR3 is TGTGCCAGCAGCTTAGCCCCGGGGAGGTACGAGCAGTACTTC.

The J gene is TRBJ2-1, the V gene TRBV30; 10 bases are a match to TRBD2. There are 14 residues in the CDR3. Germline CDR1 and CDR2: GTSNPN and SVGIG (reference sequence). V lost 4 bases to trimming and J lost 7 bases; unmatched junction nucleotides: 7. CDR3 amino acids: CAWTLAGALNEQFF. The CDR3 DNA sequence: TGTGCCTGGACCCTAGCGGGAGCGTTAAATGAGCAGTTCTTC.

V is TRBV5-1 and J is TRBJ2-5, with D tentatively TRBD2 (7 bases). CDR1 and CDR2 from the germline V gene are SGHRS and YFSETQ. This CDR3 contains 15 residues. V was cut by 6 bases and J by 5 bases, with 20 bases left in between. The CDR3 coding sequence is TGCGCCAGCATAGCCAACGTCGGGGGGCCGGAGACCCAGTACTTC. Its protein product is CASIANVGGPETQYF.

The chain is built from TRBV6-8 and TRBJ2-7; 7 bases align to TRBD1. Germline loops: CDR1 MNHGY, CDR2 SAAAGT. With V trimmed by 2 bases and J by 2 bases, 18 bases remained unmatched. The CDR3 totals 19 residues. Here the CDR3 reads CASSYGDSSVSGLAYEQYF. In DNA form, the CDR3 reads TGTGCCAGCAGTTACGGGGACAGTAGCGTCTCAGGTCTAGCCTACGAGCAGTACTTC.

This clone was detected once. A much larger clone lies a single base off, so this may be a read error. The chain joins TRBV6-1 to TRBJ2-6, with D maybe TRBD1 (5 bases). In germline, CDR1 is MNHNS, CDR2 SASEGT. The CDR3 covers 13 residues. CDR3 nucleotides: TGTGCCAGCAGTCCCCCTGGGGCCAACGTCCCGACTTTC. It is translated as CASSPPGANVPTF.

The gene calls are TRBV5-1 and TRBJ1-2, with D unresolved. Germline V CDR1 and CDR2: SGHRS, YFSETQ. Trimming removed 0 bases at V and 0 bases at J, with 12 bases between. The CDR3 has 16 residues. The CDR3 loop is CASSLVPSQTNYGYTF. In nucleotides, the CDR3 is TGCGCCAGCAGCTTGGTCCCGAGCCAAACTAACTATGGCTACACCTTC.

The V and J genes are TRBV5-1 and TRBJ2-2; no firm D call. The germline CDR1 and CDR2 sequences are SGHRS and YFSETQ. Trimming stripped 0 bases from V and 8 bases from J, with 11 bases between. The CDR3 has 14 residues. The CDR3 sequence: CASSLDYSTGELFF. The CDR3 DNA reads TGCGCCAGCAGCTTGGACTACAGTACTGGGGAGCTGTTTTTT.

The chain employs TRBV10-2 and TRBJ2-1, with TRBD2 identical over 15 bases. The CDR3 totals 15 residues. Germline V gene sequence: CDR1 WSHSY, CDR2 SAAADI. Trimming removed 10 bases from V and 4 bases from J; junction bases left unmatched: 5. For the CDR3, the DNA is TGCGCCACCAGGACTAGCGGGAGGGTGTACAATGAGCAGTTCTTC. Translation gives CATRTSGRVYNEQFF.

The chain uses TRBV7-8 and TRBJ2-3, with D possibly TRBD1 on 6 matching bases. Germline CDR1 and CDR2: SGHVS and FQNEAQ. V dropped 5 bases and J dropped 4 bases, with 13 bases sitting between them. This CDR3 contains 14 residues. Written as DNA, the CDR3 is TGTGCCAGCAGCGAGCGGCAGGGGTCAGATACGCAGTATTTT. Translated, it gives CASSERQGSDTQYF.

This clone has at least ten counts. Other DNA sequences in the same sample also yield this CDR3. V gene TRBV28 combines with J gene TRBJ2-5; no reliable D call. Germline V gene sequence: CDR1 MDHEN, CDR2 SYDVKM. The V and J ends lost 4 bases and 4 bases respectively, with 4 bases between them. This CDR3 contains 11 residues. CDR3 in amino acids: CASSYRETQYF. The CDR3 DNA reads TGTGCCAGCAGTTATAGAGAGACCCAGTACTTC.

Here the CDR3 DNA reads TGTGCCAGCAGTTTATCGGTGGACAGAAGGGCGCAGCAGTACTTC. Protein sequence: CASSLSVDRRAQQYF. V usage is TRBV27 and J usage is TRBJ2-7, with TRBD1 as a possible D gene (6 bases). CDR3 length: 15 amino acids. Germline V lookup: CDR1 MNHEY, CDR2 SMNVEV (reference sequence). V was pared by 0 bases and J by 8 bases, with 17 bases between.

This chain joins TRBV29-1 and TRBJ1-2, with D perhaps matching TRBD1 (6 bases). Germline assignment: CDR1 SQVTM and CDR2 ANQGSEA. Trimming shortened V by 3 bases and J by 7 bases, and 12 bases separated the two germline ends. The CDR3 is made up of 12 amino acids. CDR3 in DNA: TGCAGCGTTGATTGGGGGCCGCTTGGCTACACCTTC. Protein sequence: CSVDWGPLGYTF.